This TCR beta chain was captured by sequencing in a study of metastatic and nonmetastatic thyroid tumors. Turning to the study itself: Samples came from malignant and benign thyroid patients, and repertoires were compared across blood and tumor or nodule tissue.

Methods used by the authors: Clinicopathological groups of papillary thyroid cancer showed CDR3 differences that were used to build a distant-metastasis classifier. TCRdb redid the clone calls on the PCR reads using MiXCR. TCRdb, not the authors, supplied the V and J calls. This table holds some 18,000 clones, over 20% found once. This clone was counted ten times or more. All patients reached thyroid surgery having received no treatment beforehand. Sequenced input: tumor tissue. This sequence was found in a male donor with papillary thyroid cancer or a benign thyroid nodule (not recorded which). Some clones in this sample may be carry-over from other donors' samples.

The CDR3 DNA sequence: TGTGCCAGCAGCCTAGGACAGGGCTACCGTCAGCCCCAGCATTTT. Amino acid sequence: CASSLGQGYRQPQHF. The chain recombines TRBV28 with TRBJ1-5, with TRBD1 matching over 8 bases. Germline trimming cut 6 bases from V and 6 bases from J; bases unmatched to any gene: 10. In germline, CDR1 is MDHEN, CDR2 SYDVKM. The CDR3 covers 15 residues.